This record looks at one TCR delta chain sequence and its context. This likely traces to a read error, being one base from a far larger clone. V shed 1 base, J shed 6 bases, and the junction held 12 bases outside the gene matches. The CDR3 loop spans 18 amino acids. The germline gives CDR1 NSMFDY, CDR2 ISSIKDK. This entry belongs to a study of gamma-delta chains in newborns, infants, children. Overall study: Polyclonal expansion of innate γδ T cells after birth follows microbial exposure.

TCRdb fed the reads to CATT. The table lists more than 4,000 delta-chain clones, roughly 3.9% of them singletons. The TCR comes from a child who was a newborn, infant or young child, either healthy, febrile or measles-vaccinated (not recorded which). Input material: blood. The chain has TRAV29/DV5 and TRDJ2, with 13 bases fitting TRDD3. The CDR3 reads CAASLLGDTPRLAAQLFF. Here the CDR3 DNA reads TGTGCAGCAAGCCTACTGGGGGATACGCCTCGGTTGGCAGCACAACTCTTCTTT.